The 20 T cell receptor beta chains below all came from one sample that was sequenced in a study of naive and memory T cell subsets. The beta constant-region primer was an equimolar mix of two oligonucleotides covering TRBC1 and TRBC2. MiXCR was run by TCRdb on the UMI-ligation and nested PCR reads, yielding one entry per CDR3 protein. The sample holds around 35,000 distinct CDR3 sequences, more than 10% seen once. Sequencing used effector memory CD4+ T cells from blood. Described subset: effector memory, CD45RA- CD27-. The receptors here all came from a human donor in good health.

V and J are TRBV6-5 and TRBJ2-7, with TRBD2 matching 10 bases. This CDR3 spans 14 amino acids. Germline CDR1 is MNHEY and CDR2 is SVGAGI. V was clipped by 7 bases and J by 5 bases; unmatched bases: 8. The CDR3 bases are TGTGCCAGCAAAGGGACTAGCGAAAGCCACGAGCAGTACTTC. Translated: CASKGTSESHEQYF.

A few counts support this clonotype. The J gene is TRBJ2-5, the V gene TRBV7-9; the match to TRBD1 covers 8 bases. CDR1 is SEHNR and CDR2 is FQNEAQ in the germline V gene (reference sequence). The ends lost 4 bases at V and 2 bases at J; junction bases unmatched: 6. The CDR3 consists of 15 residues. This chain's CDR3 is CASSSRQGLQETQYF. CDR3 DNA: TGTGCCAGCAGCTCTAGACAGGGGCTTCAAGAGACCCAGTACTTC.

This clonotype has only a few counts. V gene TRBV10-3 combines with J gene TRBJ1-2; D call uncertain. V lost 4 bases, J lost 11 bases, and 14 bases lay in between. The CDR3 contains 12 residues. Germline CDR1 and CDR2: ENHRY and SYGVKD. For the CDR3, the DNA is TGTGCCATCAGTGGGGGATCGGAATCGTACACCTTC. Protein sequence: CAISGGSESYTF.

CDR3 residues: CAISAMGRTYEQYF. The CDR3 DNA follows: TGTGCCATCAGTGCCATGGGGAGAACCTACGAGCAGTACTTC. The chain uses TRBV10-3 and TRBJ2-7; a possible D gene is TRBD2 (5 bases). The CDR3 length is 14 residues. Per the germline V gene, CDR1 is ENHRY and CDR2 is SYGVKD. V was shortened by 4 bases and J by 2 bases, with 12 bases between the two germline ends.

Turning to this clonotype: Just one base apart from a much larger clone, this may be a read error. The CDR3 ends on some other residue instead of the conserved phenylalanine or tryptophan, so this is likely a read error. The chain combines TRBV2 with TRBJ2-5; D not certain. V was shortened by 5 bases and J by 1 base, with 8 bases between the two germline ends. Germline V lookup: CDR1 SNHLY, CDR2 FYNNEI. The CDR3 extends over 13 amino acids. The CDR3 coding sequence is TGTGCCAGCAGTCAAAACAGCCAAGAGACCCAGTACTTA. This codes for CASSQNSQETQYL.

This clonotype appeared a single time. This sequence joins TRBV7-2 and TRBJ1-5; D is uncertain. Per germline, CDR1 SGHTA and CDR2 FQGNSA. V shed 1 base and J shed 7 bases, with 14 bases lying between them. CDR3 length equals 15 residues. The CDR3: CASSLESGLRQPQHF. The CDR3 DNA is TGTGCCAGCAGCTTAGAATCGGGGTTGCGGCAGCCCCAGCATTTT.

The chain employs TRBV15 and TRBJ2-7, with 7 bases identical to TRBD2. The CDR3 extends over 15 amino acids. Trimming took 0 bases from V and 0 from J; bases not matched to a gene: 2. CDR1 is LNHNV, CDR2 YYDKDF, per germline (reference sequence). CDR3 sequence: CATSREGGNSYEQYF. The CDR3 nucleotides are TGTGCCACCAGCAGAGAGGGGGGGAACTCCTACGAGCAGTACTTC.

This chain uses TRBV5-1 with TRBJ1-5, with a possible D match to TRBD1 (6 bases). Between the trimmed V and J ends, which lost 3 bases and 6 bases, there was a span of 13 bases. The CDR3 consists of 14 residues. Germline CDR1 SGHRS, CDR2 YFSETQ. CDR3 residues: CASSSGQQGQPQHF. CDR3 nucleotides: TGCGCCAGCAGCTCCGGACAGCAGGGTCAGCCCCAGCATTTT.

The chain employs TRBV7-2 and TRBJ2-3; 10 bases match TRBD2. The trim removed 2 bases at V and 2 bases at J, leaving 16 bases unmatched. The CDR3 has 20 residues. The germline CDR1 and CDR2 sequences are SGHTA and FQGNSA. The CDR3 region is CASSLKFSGRAWGHTDTQYF. CDR3 bases: TGTGCCAGCAGCTTAAAGTTCAGCGGGAGGGCCTGGGGACACACAGATACGCAGTATTTT.

On this clonotype: A much more abundant neighbour one base away suggests this may be a read error. The gene calls are TRBV4-1 and TRBJ1-6, with a tentative D call TRBD1 (6 bases). Germline assignment: CDR1 MGHRA and CDR2 YSYEKL. This CDR3 contains 15 residues. CDR3 protein: CASSQGTDGNSPIHF. The CDR3 coding sequence is TGCGCCAGCAGCCAAGGGACAGACGGTAATTCACCCATCCACTTT.

There are a few counts of this clonotype. The V gene is TRBV7-2, the J gene TRBJ2-3; tentatively, D is TRBD2 (6 bases). V gave up 5 bases and J gave up 2 bases, with 14 bases separating them. The V gene's germline CDR1 is SGHTA and CDR2 FQGNSA. The CDR3 length is 15 residues. CDR3 DNA: TGTGCCAGCAGCAGTTCCGGGACTTACACAGATACGCAGTATTTT. Translating gives CASSSSGTYTDTQYF.

Here the CDR3 reads CASSPGLAGGIDTQYF. In nucleotides, the CDR3 is TGTGCCAGCAGCCCCGGACTAGCGGGAGGAATAGATACGCAGTATTTT. The chain is built from TRBV3-1 and TRBJ2-3, with 14 bases matching TRBD2. Germline assignment: CDR1 LGHDT and CDR2 YNNKEL (reference sequence). V dropped 4 bases and J dropped 5; count of bases not matched to a gene: 5. CDR3 length: 16 residues.

The J gene is TRBJ2-1, the V gene TRBV5-6, with unresolved D. This CDR3 has 13 residues. In germline, CDR1 is SGHDT, CDR2 YYEEEE. Trimming removed 3 bases from V and 6 bases from J, with 10 bases in between. CDR3 coding DNA: TGTGCCAGCAGCTACATTTCCGGCAATGAGCAGTTCTTC. Amino acid sequence: CASSYISGNEQFF.

This clonotype was counted between two and nine times. The DNA for the CDR3 is TGTGCCAGTAGTATATCCAGCGCGCCCTCTGGGGCCAACGTCCTGACTTTC. Encoded protein: CASSISSAPSGANVLTF. The V gene is TRBV19, the J gene TRBJ2-6; D is undetermined. V lost 2 bases, J lost 0 bases, and 11 bases lay in between. This CDR3 spans 17 amino acids. From germline, CDR1 is LNHDA and CDR2 SQIVND (reference sequence).

The rearrangement uses TRBV24-1 and TRBJ1-4; weak D call: TRBD1 (6 bases). The CDR3 consists of 16 residues. The V and J ends lost 2 bases and 5 bases respectively, with 14 bases between them. Looked up from germline, CDR1 is KGHDR and CDR2 is SFDVKD. DNA for the CDR3: TGTGCCACCAGTGATTCCCAAGACAGGAGGAATGAAAAACTGTTTTTT. It codes for CATSDSQDRRNEKLFF.

The J gene is TRBJ2-3, the V gene TRBV7-6; possible D gene TRBD1, 5 bases. Trimming took 6 bases from V and 9 from J, leaving 16 bases between them. Looked up from germline, CDR1 is SGHVS and CDR2 is FNYEAQ. The CDR3 runs 13 residues. The CDR3 sequence: CASSPSDQGTQYF. CDR3 nucleotide sequence: TGTGCCAGCAGTCCCAGTGACCAGGGCACGCAGTATTTT.

The chain carries TRBV5-1 and TRBJ2-3, with a weak D call TRBD1 (5 bases). The CDR3 runs to 18 residues. V lost 4 bases to trimming and J lost 0 bases, with 21 bases between them. Germline V gene data show CDR1 as SGHRS and CDR2 as YFSETQ. The CDR3 DNA reads as TGCGCCAGCAGCCGCGACAGAAACTTTATGACTAGCACAGATACGCAGTATTTT. This translates into CASSRDRNFMTSTDTQYF.

V and J are TRBV14 and TRBJ2-7; D might be TRBD1 (5 bases). Trimming left V 4 bases short and J 8 bases short, with 18 bases between. This CDR3 has 14 amino acids. CDR1 is SGHDN, CDR2 FVKESK, per germline. Here the CDR3 reads CASSPSSGLRQQYF. In nucleotides, the CDR3 is TGTGCCAGCAGCCCCTCTTCAGGGCTAAGGCAGCAGTACTTC.

The table lists this clonotype with many counts. The chain couples TRBV29-1 to TRBJ2-3; D is unresolved. This CDR3 contains 12 residues. The ends were cut back, 1 base at V and 3 bases at J, with 5 bases in the middle. The germline CDR1 and CDR2 sequences are SQVTM and ANQGSEA. CDR3 sequence: CSVEGQTDTQYF. DNA for the CDR3: TGCAGCGTTGAAGGCCAGACAGATACGCAGTATTTT.

The chain combines TRBV19 with TRBJ2-3; a possible D gene is TRBD2 (6 bases). The V gene's germline CDR1 is LNHDA and CDR2 SQIVND (reference sequence). This CDR3 comprises 15 residues. The germline V and J ends were trimmed by 0 bases and 6 bases, with 13 bases remaining between them. The CDR3 protein is CASSIDLGGRDTQYF. For the CDR3, the DNA is TGTGCCAGTAGTATAGATCTCGGAGGGAGGGATACGCAGTATTTT.